The 20 T cell receptor beta chains given below trace back to one sample, sequenced in a study of CXCR3-negative and CXCR3-positive naive CD8 T cells. The TRB cDNA libraries were prepared by 5' RACE with UMI labels. Using the 5' RACE reads, TCRdb records one entry per CDR3 protein without DNA. The sample table includes several thousand distinct CDR3 sequences. Study observations and caveats: CXCR3-positive naive cells carried more hydrophobic TRB CDR3s than CXCR3-negative naive cells did.

These receptors have no identified antigens. The sample taken for sequencing was naive CXCR3+ CD8+ T cells from blood. Subset given: CD45RO-CCR7+CD27+CD95- naive CD8+ T cells expressing CXCR3 (TNR3+). The receptor source for this set is a human donor in good health. Some clones in this sample may be carry-over from other donors' samples.

The rearrangement joins TRBV10-3 to TRBJ2-5; with no DNA, the TCRdb D assignment of TRBD2 cannot be verified. There are 16 residues in the CDR3. In germline, CDR1 is ENHRY, CDR2 SYGVKD. The CDR3 loop reads CAISDRSGEIQETQYF.

Measured by frequency, this clonotype is medium-sized. The chain carries TRBV27 and TRBJ2-7; TCRdb's D call of TRBD1 is untestable without DNA. Germline V lookup: CDR1 MNHEY, CDR2 SMNVEV (reference sequence). The CDR3 contains 14 residues. CDR3 sequence: CASSPGRPPYEQYF.

The rearrangement joins TRBV12-3 or TRBV12-4 to TRBJ2-5; TCRdb designates TRBD2, a call that cannot be tested without DNA. This CDR3 has 14 amino acids. CDR3 loop: CASRGLMGQETQYF.

The chain links TRBV28 to TRBJ1-5. This CDR3 has 14 residues. Germline lookup yields CDR1 MDHEN and CDR2 SYDVKM. This CDR3 reads CASSFLAFDQPQHF.

The rearrangement links TRBV4-1 to TRBJ1-2. Germline values: CDR1 MGHRA, CDR2 YSYEKL. CDR3 length equals 14 residues. This CDR3 reads CASSQGPRWEAYTF.

In terms of frequency, this clonotype is medium-sized. The rearrangement uses TRBV19 and TRBJ2-2; checking the TCRdb D call of TRBD2 is not possible without DNA. CDR1 and CDR2 from the germline V gene are LNHDA and SQIVND (reference sequence). The CDR3 runs to 18 residues. Here the CDR3 reads CASSPWTSGLPGTGELFF.

J is TRBJ2-1 and V is TRBV20-1; TCRdb reports TRBD2, a call that lacks DNA to check it against. This CDR3 has 15 residues. CDR1 is DFQATT, CDR2 SNEGSKA, per germline (reference sequence). The CDR3 here is CSARDQRVSYNEQFF.

By frequency, this clonotype registers medium-sized (0.01 to 0.1%). This chain uses TRBV5-6 with TRBJ2-3; TCRdb's D call, TRBD2, is unchecked because there is no DNA. This CDR3 comprises 15 residues. CDR1 and CDR2 (germline): SGHDT, YYEEEE. CDR3 region: CASSPIAGVTDTQYF.

The V gene is TRBV2, the J gene TRBJ2-3; TCRdb's D call of TRBD1 is untestable without DNA. Germline CDR1 reads SNHLY; CDR2 reads FYNNEI. The CDR3 runs 13 residues. Here the CDR3 reads CASIEGSYRTQYF.

The V call is TRBV29-1, the J call TRBJ2-1; checking the TCRdb D call of TRBD2 is not possible without DNA. The CDR3 has 14 residues. CDR1 SQVTM and CDR2 ANQGSEA come from the germline V gene. CDR3 sequence: CSVIGTSGDYEQFF.

The V call is TRBV7-8, the J call TRBJ2-3. The CDR3 loop spans 13 amino acids. Germline V lookup: CDR1 SGHVS, CDR2 FQNEAQ. CDR3 in amino acids: CASSLVLEDTQYF.

This clonotype ranks as medium-sized in terms of frequency. The CDR3 loop is CSVPGQGDPYGNEQFF. This chain uses TRBV29-1 with TRBJ2-1; the D call from TCRdb, TRBD1, cannot be confirmed without DNA. CDR1 is SQVTM, CDR2 ANQGSEA, per germline. The CDR3 extends over 16 amino acids.

This clonotype is called medium-sized (0.01 to 0.1%) based on its frequency. V usage is TRBV10-2 and J usage is TRBJ1-1. Germline-derived CDR1 and CDR2 are WSHSY and SAAADI. The CDR3 consists of 13 residues. The CDR3 reads CASSDRPFTEAFF.

By frequency, this clonotype is medium-sized. V is TRBV20-1 and J is TRBJ2-5; TCRdb gives TRBD1 as the D gene, but with no DNA this cannot be confirmed. Germline V gene sequence: CDR1 DFQATT, CDR2 SNEGSKA (reference sequence). The CDR3 sequence is 13 residues long. CDR3 in amino acids: CSASQGVAETQYF.

The chain joins TRBV29-1 to TRBJ2-3; TCRdb designates TRBD2, a call that cannot be tested without DNA. Germline loops: CDR1 SQVTM, CDR2 ANQGSEA. This CDR3 has 14 residues. This CDR3 is CSVTGLDSGDTQYF.

This clonotype is classed as medium-sized by frequency. This chain uses TRBV29-1 with TRBJ2-7; absent DNA, TCRdb's TRBD1 call cannot be checked. The CDR3 length is 12 residues. From germline, CDR1 is SQVTM and CDR2 ANQGSEA. The CDR3 loop is CSVEGDRYEQYF.

Frequency places this clonotype as medium-sized (0.01 to 0.1%). The rearrangement links TRBV9 to TRBJ2-1; TCRdb indicates TRBD1, and absent DNA this call remains unverified. Germline CDR1 is SGDLS and CDR2 is YYNGEE. This CDR3 is 14 amino acids long. The CDR3 sequence is CASSHRTELNEQFF.

The chain joins TRBV7-9 to TRBJ1-6. This CDR3 is 15 amino acids long. Looked up from germline, CDR1 is SEHNR and CDR2 is FQNEAQ (reference sequence). CDR3 loop: CASSSTQVLSSPLHF.

The chain is built from TRBV19 and TRBJ1-2; as DNA is missing, the TRBD1 call by TCRdb cannot be tested. The CDR3 runs 16 residues. The germline CDR1 and CDR2 sequences are LNHDA and SQIVND (reference sequence). The CDR3 sequence: CASSPGTLRVPYGYTF. The whole variable domain, remainder taken from reference TRBV19 and TRBJ1-2, is DGGITQSPKYLFRKEGQNVTLSCEQNLNHDAMYWYRQDPGQGLRLIYYSQIVNDFQKGDIAEGYSVSREKKESFPLTVTSAQKNPTAFYLCASSPGTLRVPYGYTFGSGTRLTVV.

The chain combines TRBV7-6 with TRBJ2-7; no DNA is available, so the TRBD1 call from TCRdb remains unchecked. This CDR3 spans 16 amino acids. In germline, CDR1 is SGHVS, CDR2 FNYEAQ. This CDR3 reads CASSLGSGTATYEQYF.